The subject of this entry is one T cell receptor (beta chain). Its antigen is undetermined. These data come from a study of shared clonotypes between healthy human individuals. Study details: Three plates each covered CD4 naive and memory; CD8 naive two, CD8 memory one. General study results and limits: Generally, estimated richness proved larger in naive subsets than it did in memory subsets.

Assay used: immunoSEQ multiplex PCR; TCRdb lists only in-frame clones, some missing. The table has millions of clones, around 95% seen once. The CDR3 has 19 residues. The V and J ends lost 0 bases and 5 bases, in that order; junction bases with no gene match: 13. Germline CDR1 and CDR2: SGHTA and FQGNSA. The donors were adults (healthy and HIV-negative) with no recent acute infections or vaccinations. CD4+ cell separation produced CD45RA+ naive and CD45RA-negative memory subsets. The origin of this receptor is a man aged 18 to 29 in good health. The chain links TRBV7-2 to TRBJ2-5; 12 bases fit TRBD2. Sequencing input: naive CD4+ T cells sorted from blood. Subset defined: CD45RA+ positively selected. The CDR3 DNA sequence: TGTGCCAGCAGCTTAGCAGCGGGGCTAGCGGGAGGGCCTTTGGAGACCCAGTACTTC. Amino acid sequence: CASSLAAGLAGGPLETQYF.